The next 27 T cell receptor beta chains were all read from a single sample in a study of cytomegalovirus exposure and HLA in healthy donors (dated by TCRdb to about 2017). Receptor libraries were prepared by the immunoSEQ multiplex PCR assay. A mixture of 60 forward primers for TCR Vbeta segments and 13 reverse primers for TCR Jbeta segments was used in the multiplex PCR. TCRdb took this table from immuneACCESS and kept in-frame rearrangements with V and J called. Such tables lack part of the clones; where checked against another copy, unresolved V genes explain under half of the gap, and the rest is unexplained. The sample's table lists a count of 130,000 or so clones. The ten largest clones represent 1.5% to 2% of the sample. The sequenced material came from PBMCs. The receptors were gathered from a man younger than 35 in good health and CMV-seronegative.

The CDR3 sequence is CASSAGWGTGAREQYF. In DNA, the CDR3 is TGTGCCAGCAGCGCCGGCTGGGGGACAGGGGCGCGGGAGCAGTACTTC. The chain links TRBV5-8 to TRBJ2-7; 10 nucleotides line up with TRBD1. Germline V lookup: CDR1 SGHTS, CDR2 YDEGEE. This CDR3 has 16 residues. Germline trimming cut 4 bases from V and 7 bases from J; bases unmatched to any gene: 14.

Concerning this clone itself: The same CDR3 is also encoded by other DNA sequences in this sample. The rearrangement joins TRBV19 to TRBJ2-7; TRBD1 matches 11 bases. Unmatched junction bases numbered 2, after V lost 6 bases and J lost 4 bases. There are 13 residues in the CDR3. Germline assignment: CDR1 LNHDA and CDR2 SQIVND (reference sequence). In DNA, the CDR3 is TGTGCCAGTAGCCGGGACAGGGGGTACGAGCAGTACTTC. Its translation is CASSRDRGYEQYF.

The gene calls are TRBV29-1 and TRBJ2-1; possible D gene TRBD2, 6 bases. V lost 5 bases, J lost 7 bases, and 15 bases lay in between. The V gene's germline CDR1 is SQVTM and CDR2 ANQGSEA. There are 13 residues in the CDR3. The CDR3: CSVFGGMGNEQFF. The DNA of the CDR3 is TGCAGCGTTTTTGGCGGGATGGGTAATGAGCAGTTCTTC.

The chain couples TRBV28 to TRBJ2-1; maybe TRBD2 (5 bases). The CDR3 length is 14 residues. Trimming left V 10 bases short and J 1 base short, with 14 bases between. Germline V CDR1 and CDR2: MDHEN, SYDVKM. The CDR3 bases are TGTGCCACCTCCTTTAGCGATTCCTACAATGAGCAGTTCTTC. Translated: CATSFSDSYNEQFF.

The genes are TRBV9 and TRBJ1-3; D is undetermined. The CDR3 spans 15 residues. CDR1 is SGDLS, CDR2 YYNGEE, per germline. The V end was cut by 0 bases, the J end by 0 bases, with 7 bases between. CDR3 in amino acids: CASSVDPVSGNTIYF. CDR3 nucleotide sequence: TGTGCCAGCAGCGTAGACCCAGTCTCTGGAAACACCATATATTTT.

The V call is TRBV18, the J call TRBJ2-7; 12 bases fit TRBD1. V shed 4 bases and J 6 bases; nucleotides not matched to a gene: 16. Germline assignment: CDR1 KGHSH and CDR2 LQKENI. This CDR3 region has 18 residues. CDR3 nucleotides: TGTGCCAGCTCACGAGCGGGGGGACTCGGGACAGGGGGCTCCGAGCAGTACTTC. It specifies CASSRAGGLGTGGSEQYF.

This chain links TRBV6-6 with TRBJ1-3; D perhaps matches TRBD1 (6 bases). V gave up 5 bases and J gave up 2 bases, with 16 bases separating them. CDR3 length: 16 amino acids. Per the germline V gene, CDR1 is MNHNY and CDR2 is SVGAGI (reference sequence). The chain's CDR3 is CASSTGYRETGNTIYF. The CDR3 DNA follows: TGTGCCAGCAGTACGGGTTACAGGGAAACTGGAAACACCATATATTTT.

The CDR3 here is CASSAGDRVTDTQYF. Here the CDR3 DNA reads TGTGCCAGCAGCGCGGGCGACAGGGTTACCGATACGCAGTATTTT. The chain is built from TRBV2 and TRBJ2-3; 7 bases are shared with TRBD1. This CDR3 has 15 residues. V lost 6 bases, J lost 6 bases, and 12 bases stayed unmatched. Germline V gives CDR1 SNHLY, CDR2 FYNNEI.

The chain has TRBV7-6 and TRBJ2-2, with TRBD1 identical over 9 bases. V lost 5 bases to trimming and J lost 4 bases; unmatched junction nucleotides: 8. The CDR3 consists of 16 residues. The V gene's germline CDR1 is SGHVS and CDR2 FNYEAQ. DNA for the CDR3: TGTGCCAGCAGCCCATACACAGGGGGCACCACCGGGGAGCTGTTTTTT. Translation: CASSPYTGGTTGELFF.

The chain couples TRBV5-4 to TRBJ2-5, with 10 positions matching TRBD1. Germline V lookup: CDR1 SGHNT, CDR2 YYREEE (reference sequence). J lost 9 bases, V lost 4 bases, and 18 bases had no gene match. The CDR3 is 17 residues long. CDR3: CASSLGGQGLMKRPQYF. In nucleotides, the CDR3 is TGTGCCAGCAGCCTTGGGGGACAGGGGCTGATGAAGAGACCCCAGTACTTC.

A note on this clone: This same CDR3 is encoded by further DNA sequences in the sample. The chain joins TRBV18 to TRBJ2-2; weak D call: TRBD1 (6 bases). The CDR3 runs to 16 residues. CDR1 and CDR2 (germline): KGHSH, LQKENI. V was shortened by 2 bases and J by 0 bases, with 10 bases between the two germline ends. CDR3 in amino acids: CASSPTGTSNTGELFF. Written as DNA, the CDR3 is TGTGCCAGCTCACCAACCGGGACATCGAACACCGGGGAGCTGTTTTTT. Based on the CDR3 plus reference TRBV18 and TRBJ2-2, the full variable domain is NAGVMQNPRHLVRRRGQEARLRCSPMKGHSHVYWYRQLPEEGLKFMVYLQKENIIDESGMPKERFSAEFPKEGPSILRIQQVVRGDSAAYFCASSPTGTSNTGELFFGEGSRLTVL.

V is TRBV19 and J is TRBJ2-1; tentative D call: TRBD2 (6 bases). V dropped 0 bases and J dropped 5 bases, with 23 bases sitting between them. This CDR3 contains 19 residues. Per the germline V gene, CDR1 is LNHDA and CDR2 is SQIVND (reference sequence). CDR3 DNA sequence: TGTGCCAGTAGTATAGATGAGGGTTCTAGCGCCCCGGTGGACAATGAGCAGTTCTTC. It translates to CASSIDEGSSAPVDNEQFF.

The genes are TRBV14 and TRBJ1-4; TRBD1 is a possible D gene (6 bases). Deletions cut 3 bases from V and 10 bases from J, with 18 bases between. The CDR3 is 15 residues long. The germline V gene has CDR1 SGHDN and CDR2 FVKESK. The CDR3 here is CASSQLGTLGGKLFF. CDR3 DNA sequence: TGTGCCAGCAGCCAGCTGGGGACACTAGGGGGAAAACTGTTTTTT.

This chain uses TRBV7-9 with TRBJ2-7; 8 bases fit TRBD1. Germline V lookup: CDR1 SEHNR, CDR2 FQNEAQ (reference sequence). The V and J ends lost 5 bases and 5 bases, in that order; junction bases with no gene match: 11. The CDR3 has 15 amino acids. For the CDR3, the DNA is TGTGCCAGCAGCATACGGACAGGGCCGTGGGACGAGCAGTACTTC. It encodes CASSIRTGPWDEQYF.

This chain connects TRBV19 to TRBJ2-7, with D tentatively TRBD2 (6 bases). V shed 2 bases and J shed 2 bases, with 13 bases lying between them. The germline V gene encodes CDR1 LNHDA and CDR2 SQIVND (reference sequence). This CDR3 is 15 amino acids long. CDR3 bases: TGTGCCAGTAGTATAACCGGGACTTCAACCTACGAGCAGTACTTC. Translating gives CASSITGTSTYEQYF.

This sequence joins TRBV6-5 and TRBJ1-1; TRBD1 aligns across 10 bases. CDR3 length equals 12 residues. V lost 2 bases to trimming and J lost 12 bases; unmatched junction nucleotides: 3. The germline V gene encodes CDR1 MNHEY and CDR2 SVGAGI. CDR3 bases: TGTGCCAGCAGTTACCGGGACAGGGGACCTTTCTTT. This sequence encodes CASSYRDRGPFF.

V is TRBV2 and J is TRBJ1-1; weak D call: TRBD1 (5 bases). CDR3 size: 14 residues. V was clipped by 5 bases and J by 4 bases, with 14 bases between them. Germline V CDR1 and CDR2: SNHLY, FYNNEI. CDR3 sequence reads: CASSRGGVGTEAFF. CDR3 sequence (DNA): TGTGCCAGCAGTCGCGGGGGGGTAGGCACTGAAGCTTTCTTT. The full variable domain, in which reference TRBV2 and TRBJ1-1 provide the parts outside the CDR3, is EPEVTQTPSHQVTQMGQEVILRCVPISNHLYFYWYRQILGQKVEFLVSFYNNEISEKSEIFDDQFSVERPDGSNFTLKIRSTKLEDSAMYFCASSRGGVGTEAFFGQGTRLTVV.

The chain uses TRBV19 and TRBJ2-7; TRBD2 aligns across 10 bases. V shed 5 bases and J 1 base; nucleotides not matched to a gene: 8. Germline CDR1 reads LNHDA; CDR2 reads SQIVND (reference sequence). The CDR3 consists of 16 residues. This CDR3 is CASSRLAGVESYEQYF. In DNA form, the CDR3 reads TGTGCCAGTAGTCGTCTAGCGGGAGTAGAGTCCTACGAGCAGTACTTC.

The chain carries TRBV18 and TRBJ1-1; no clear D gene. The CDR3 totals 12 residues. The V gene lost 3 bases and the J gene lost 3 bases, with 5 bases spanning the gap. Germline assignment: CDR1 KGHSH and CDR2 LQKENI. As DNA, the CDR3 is TGTGCCAGCTCACCGAGAGACACTGAAGCTTTCTTT. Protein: CASSPRDTEAFF.

The DNA for the CDR3 is TGTGCCAGCAGTTTCCAAAGCGGGGGACCAAACGATGAGCAGTTCTTC. Protein sequence: CASSFQSGGPNDEQFF. V usage is TRBV6-5 and J usage is TRBJ2-1; 8 bases align to TRBD2. The ends lost 4 bases at V and 8 bases at J; junction bases unmatched: 13. In germline, CDR1 is MNHEY, CDR2 SVGAGI. The CDR3 totals 16 residues.

CDR3 region: CASSATGFSSGYTF. In nucleotides, the CDR3 is TGTGCCAGCAGCGCAACAGGGTTCTCATCCGGTTACACCTTC. The chain recombines TRBV5-6 with TRBJ1-2, with a tentative D call TRBD1 (6 bases). The length of the CDR3 is 14 residues. With 4 bases removed from V and 11 bases from J, the gap between germline ends came to 21 bases. Germline values: CDR1 SGHDT, CDR2 YYEEEE.

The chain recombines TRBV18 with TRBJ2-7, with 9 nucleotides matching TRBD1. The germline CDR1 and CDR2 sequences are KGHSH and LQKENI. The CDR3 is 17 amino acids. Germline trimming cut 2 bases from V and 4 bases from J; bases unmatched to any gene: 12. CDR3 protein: CASSPAEWTGENYEQYF. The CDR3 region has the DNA TGTGCCAGCTCACCAGCTGAATGGACAGGGGAAAATTACGAGCAGTACTTC.

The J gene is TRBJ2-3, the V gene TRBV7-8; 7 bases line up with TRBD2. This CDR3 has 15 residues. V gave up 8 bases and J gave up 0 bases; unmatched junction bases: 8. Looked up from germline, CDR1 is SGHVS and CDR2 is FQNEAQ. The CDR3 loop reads CASGIQGGSTDTQYF. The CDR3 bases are TGTGCCAGCGGGATCCAGGGAGGGAGCACAGATACGCAGTATTTT.

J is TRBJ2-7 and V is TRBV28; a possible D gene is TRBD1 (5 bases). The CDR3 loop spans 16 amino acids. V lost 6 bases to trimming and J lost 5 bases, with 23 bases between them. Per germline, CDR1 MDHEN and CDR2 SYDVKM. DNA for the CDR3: TGTGCCAGCAGCCCTTTCGGCAGGGCGCTTTTCCACGAGCAGTACTTC. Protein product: CASSPFGRALFHEQYF.

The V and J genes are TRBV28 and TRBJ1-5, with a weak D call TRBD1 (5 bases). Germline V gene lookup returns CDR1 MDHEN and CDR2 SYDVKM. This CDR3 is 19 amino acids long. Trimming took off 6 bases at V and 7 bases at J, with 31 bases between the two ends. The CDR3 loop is CASRTHGRALYSGEQPQHF. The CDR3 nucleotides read TGTGCCAGCAGGACCCACGGCAGGGCCCTTTATAGCGGGGAGCAGCCCCAGCATTTT.

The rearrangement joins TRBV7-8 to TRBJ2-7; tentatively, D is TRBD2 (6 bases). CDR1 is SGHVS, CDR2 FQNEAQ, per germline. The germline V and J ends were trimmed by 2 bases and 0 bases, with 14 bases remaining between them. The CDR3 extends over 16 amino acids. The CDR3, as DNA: TGTGCCAGCAGCTTACCGAGGAGGGGAGTCTCCTACGAGCAGTACTTC. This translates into CASSLPRRGVSYEQYF.

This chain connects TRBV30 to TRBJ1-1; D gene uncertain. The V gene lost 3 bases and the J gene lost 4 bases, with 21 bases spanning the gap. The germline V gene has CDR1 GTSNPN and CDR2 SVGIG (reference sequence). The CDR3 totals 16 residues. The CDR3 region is CAWSESLEDPGTEAFF. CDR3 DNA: TGTGCCTGGAGCGAAAGTTTGGAGGACCCGGGCACTGAAGCTTTCTTT.